The TCR beta chain under discussion was sequenced for a study of T cell responses to AZD1222 COVID-19 vaccine. Study outcomes and limitations: Distributed over spike, vaccine-associated CD4 TCRs predominated at 160-218 and 743-854.

Only in-frame clones appear in the TCRdb table, and some are missing; sequencing was by immunoSEQ multiplex PCR. The profile shows some 200,000 clones, 80% to 90% of them singletons. As for this clone: The antigen is not known.

From germline, CDR1 is KGHDR and CDR2 SFDVKD. V lost 0 bases and J 4 bases, leaving 6 bases between the germline ends. The CDR3 is 14 amino acids. The material was peripheral blood, obtained on day 0 of AZD1222 vaccination. The rearrangement joins TRBV24-1 to TRBJ1-5; D ambiguous. The sequence was collected from an adult in good health. The CDR3 loop reads CATSDLWENQPQHF. In nucleotides, the CDR3 is TGTGCCACCAGTGATTTGTGGGAAAATCAGCCCCAGCATTTT.